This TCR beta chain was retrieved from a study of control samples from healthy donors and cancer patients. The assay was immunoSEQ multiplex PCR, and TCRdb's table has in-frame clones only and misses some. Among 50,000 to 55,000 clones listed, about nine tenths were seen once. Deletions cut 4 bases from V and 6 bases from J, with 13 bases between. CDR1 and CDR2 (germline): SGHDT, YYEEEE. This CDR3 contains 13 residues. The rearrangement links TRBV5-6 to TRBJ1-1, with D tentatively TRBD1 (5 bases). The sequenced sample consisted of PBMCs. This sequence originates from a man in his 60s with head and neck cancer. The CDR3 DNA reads TGTGCCAGCAGCACCCCAGGGTTGTCTGAAGCTTTCTTT. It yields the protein CASSTPGLSEAFF.